The rows below give T cell receptor beta chains drawn from one sample of a study of cytomegalovirus exposure and HLA in healthy donors. TCRdb keeps only in-frame clones here, not all; method: immunoSEQ multiplex PCR. The data show more than 70,000 clones, with 70% seen just once and nearly 10% held by the top ten. Sequenced material: PBMCs. These receptors all stem from a woman in her 50s in good health and CMV-seropositive. CDR3s include the opening cysteine and the closing phenylalanine or tryptophan. A D gene is named only where the DNA matches it firmly. A clone size is listed for some rows: how often the clone was seen (once, few, many), or a class if it is expanded.

V gene	J gene	D gene	clone size	CDR3 DNA	CDR3 protein
TRBV19	TRBJ1-2	TRBD1	-	TGTGCCAGTAGTCCCCGACAGGGCGTAGGCTATGGCTACACCTTC	CASSPRQGVGYGYTF
TRBV7-9	TRBJ2-3	-	-	TGTGCCAGCAGCTTAGCCCTCTTGCAGGGCACAGATACGCAGTATTTT	CASSLALLQGTDTQYF
TRBV2	TRBJ1-1	-	-	TGTGCCAGCAGTGAAGCACGGGGGGCCCCCTGCTTT	CASSEARGAPCF
TRBV6-5	TRBJ1-1	-	-	TGTGCCAGCAGTCTGCAACAAATGAACACTGAAGCTTTCTTT	CASSLQQMNTEAFF
TRBV9	TRBJ2-1	TRBD2	-	TGTGCCAGCAGCGTAGGGACTAGCGCTGCCGCGGCCTCCTACAATGAGCAGTTCTTC	CASSVGTSAAAASYNEQFF
TRBV5-1	TRBJ2-7	TRBD2	-	TGCGCCAGCAGCAACGGACTAGCGGGGCCATGGTACGAGCAGTACTTC	CASSNGLAGPWYEQYF
TRBV11-3	TRBJ2-1	TRBD2	-	TGTGCCAGCAGCGACCGCACTAGCGGGGGGAACAATGAGCAGTTCTTC	CASSDRTSGGNNEQFF
TRBV7-3	TRBJ2-7	TRBD1	few	TGTGCCAGCAGCCCTACCGGGACAGGGGCTGACGAGCAGTACTTC	CASSPTGTGADEQYF
TRBV9	TRBJ2-3	TRBD2	-	TGTGCCAGCAGCGTAGAAGGAGCGGGGGGGTCAGATACGCAGTATTTT	CASSVEGAGGSDTQYF
TRBV29-1	TRBJ2-5	-	-	TGCAGCGTATCTATGAGCCAAGAGACCCAGTACTTC	CSVSMSQETQYF
TRBV19	TRBJ1-1	TRBD1	-	TGTGCCAGTTTAAACCGGGACAGGGGGATGAACACTGAAGCTTTCTTT	CASLNRDRGMNTEAFF
TRBV5-5	TRBJ2-7	TRBD2	few	TGTGCCAGCAGCTTGGGACTTCTTAGCGGGAGTTGGGACGAGCAGTACTTC	CASSLGLLSGSWDEQYF
TRBV5-1	TRBJ2-1	-	-	TGCGCCAGCTCTCAATTACCCCGGGGCTACAATGAGCAGTTCTTC	CASSQLPRGYNEQFF
TRBV5-1	TRBJ2-5	-	-	TGCGCCAGCAGCTTGGTGCCAGGGAAAGAGACCCAGTACTTC	CASSLVPGKETQYF
TRBV6-1	TRBJ1-4	TRBD1	few	TGTGCCAGCAGTGAAGCAGGGGGCGTATATGAAAAACTGTTTTTT	CASSEAGGVYEKLFF
TRBV29-1	TRBJ2-1	TRBD1	-	TGCAGCGGAAGCCGGGACAGGAAATACAATGAGCAGTTCTTC	CSGSRDRKYNEQFF
TRBV6-5	TRBJ1-2	TRBD1	-	TGTGCCAGCAGCTATGGACAGGGGGCGTACGGCTACACCTTC	CASSYGQGAYGYTF
TRBV7-3	TRBJ2-6	-	-	TGTGCCAGCAGCTTAGTTTCAGGGCTAGGGGCCAACGTCCTGACTTTC	CASSLVSGLGANVLTF
TRBV9	TRBJ1-6	-	-	TGTGCCAGCAGCGGCCAGGGAAGCTCCTATAATTCACCCCTCCACTTT	CASSGQGSSYNSPLHF
TRBV5-1	TRBJ1-2	-	-	TGCGCCAGCAGCCCACCCTCCGGGGGGGAAGACGGCTACACCTTC	CASSPPSGGEDGYTF
TRBV5-6	TRBJ2-7	TRBD1	-	TGTGCCAGCAGAGACCGGACAGGGTCCTACGAGCAGTACTTC	CASRDRTGSYEQYF
TRBV7-9	TRBJ2-1	-	-	TGTGCCAGCAGCTCCCCAGGCGTAGTGCAGTTCTTC	CASSSPGVVQFF
TRBV5-6	TRBJ1-5	-	-	TGTGCCAGCAGCTCGTGGAGCCAACTTCTCGGGGGTCAGCCCCAGCATTTT	CASSSWSQLLGGQPQHF
TRBV12-2	TRBJ1-2	-	-	TGTGCAAGTAGGGAGAGCTATGGCTACACCTTC	CASRESYGYTF
TRBV11-2	TRBJ1-6	-	few	TGTGCCAGCAGGCGGGGAGGAAATAATTCACCCCTCCACTTT	CASRRGGNNSPLHF
TRBV28	TRBJ1-1	-	-	TGTGCCAGCATCTTCATGGGGAGAGGGACTGAAGCTTTCTTT	CASIFMGRGTEAFF
TRBV10-3	TRBJ1-1	-	-	TGTGCCACCCAACAGGGCATCATGAACACTGAAGCTTTCTTT	CATQQGIMNTEAFF
TRBV10-1	TRBJ2-7	-	-	TGCGTCAGCAGTTTGGGCGGGGCAGCCTACGAGCAGTACTTC	CVSSLGGAAYEQYF
TRBV4-1	TRBJ1-5	-	-	TGCGCCAGCAGCCAACCGGCAGGCCTCAATCAGCCCCAGCATTTT	CASSQPAGLNQPQHF
TRBV7-7	TRBJ2-5	-	-	TGTGCCAGCAGCTTAGGGTTCGTGGGGGGAGAGACCCAGTACTTC	CASSLGFVGGETQYF
TRBV28	TRBJ2-7	-	once	TGTGCCAGCAGTTTAAACATTCTTGGGGGGTTCGCCTACGAGCAGTACTTC	CASSLNILGGFAYEQYF
TRBV5-4	TRBJ2-2	-	-	TGTGCCAGCAGCTTACGTAGTTCGAACACCGGGGAGCTGTTTTTT	CASSLRSSNTGELFF
TRBV28	TRBJ1-2	-	-	TGTGCCAGCAGTAATCAGGGATATGGCTACACCTTC	CASSNQGYGYTF
TRBV7-2	TRBJ2-2	-	-	TGTGCCAGCAGCTGGCGGATCTCGGCCGGGGAGCTGTTTTTT	CASSWRISAGELFF
TRBV10-1	TRBJ1-5	-	few	TGCGCCAGCAGTGAGCGCAGGTCCTATAGCAATCAGCCCCAGCATTTT	CASSERRSYSNQPQHF
TRBV11-2	TRBJ1-1	-	-	TGTGCCAGCAGCCCACGCACATCGGGTCCCCTAAGGAACACTGAAGCTTTCTTT	CASSPRTSGPLRNTEAFF
TRBV5-1	TRBJ2-7	-	-	TGCGCCAGCAGCCTTGCCGGGGAATGGACCTACGAGCAGTACTTC	CASSLAGEWTYEQYF
TRBV5-3	TRBJ1-6	-	-	TGTGCCAGAAGCCCGGACAGCCCGTGGGTCAGGAATTCACCCCTCCACTTT	CARSPDSPWVRNSPLHF
TRBV6-5	TRBJ2-5	-	-	TGTGCCAGCAGTTACTCCGGGGTACAAGAGACCCAGTACTTC	CASSYSGVQETQYF
TRBV18	TRBJ2-3	TRBD2	-	TGTGCCAGCTCACAACTAGCGGACAGCACAGATACGCAGTATTTT	CASSQLADSTDTQYF
TRBV29-1	TRBJ1-2	TRBD1	-	TGCAGCGCCCCAGAGGGGGCTATCTATGGCTACACCTTC	CSAPEGAIYGYTF
TRBV7-2	TRBJ1-2	-	few	TGTGCCAGCAGCTTGGAGTTAAGAGACTATGGCTACACCTTC	CASSLELRDYGYTF
TRBV4-1	TRBJ2-5	-	-	TGCGCCAGCAGCCAAGGATCGAGCGGAGACTATCAAGAGACCCAGTACTTC	CASSQGSSGDYQETQYF
TRBV6-6	TRBJ1-2	-	-	TGTGCCAGCAATAAACCCAGGGGCGGCTACACCTTC	CASNKPRGGYTF
TRBV4-1	TRBJ1-5	-	-	TGCGCCAGCAGCCAAGAATCCGTTTATAGCAATCAGCCCCAGCATTTT	CASSQESVYSNQPQHF
TRBV29-1	TRBJ1-5	TRBD1	-	TGCAGCGCTGGACAGGGTGATCAGCCCCAGCATTTT	CSAGQGDQPQHF
TRBV2	TRBJ1-3	TRBD1	-	TGTGCCAGCAGTGGCCCGGGACAGGGCTCTGGAAACACCATATATTTT	CASSGPGQGSGNTIYF
TRBV5-4	TRBJ2-5	-	-	TGTGCCAGCAGCGTTGCAGGACAAGAGACCCAGTACTTC	CASSVAGQETQYF
TRBV9	TRBJ1-2	-	-	TGTGCCAGCACCCCCGATCTAGGATCTAACTATGGCTACACCTTC	CASTPDLGSNYGYTF
TRBV6-6	TRBJ2-1	TRBD2	-	TGTGCCAGCAGTTCTAGCGGGATAGTCTATGAGCAGTTCTTC	CASSSSGIVYEQFF
TRBV5-1	TRBJ2-1	-	few	TGCGCCAGCAGCTTTCACTTCTTCAATGAGCAGTTCTTC	CASSFHFFNEQFF
TRBV18	TRBJ1-2	-	-	TGTGCCAGCTCACAGGACAGTGGTTTTGTGTATGGCTACACCTTC	CASSQDSGFVYGYTF
TRBV5-4	TRBJ2-7	TRBD1	few	TGTGCCAGCAGCTCGTACCGGGACAGGGTCCGCTCCGAGCAGTACTTC	CASSSYRDRVRSEQYF
TRBV5-5	TRBJ1-5	-	-	TGTGCCAGCAGCTTGGCGCGAGATCAGCCCCAGCATTTT	CASSLARDQPQHF
TRBV4-3	TRBJ2-2	TRBD2	-	TGCGCCAGCACTACTAGCGGGGACCGGAACACCGGGGAGCTGTTTTTT	CASTTSGDRNTGELFF